These T cell receptor beta chains were read from a single sample in a study of metastatic and nonmetastatic thyroid tumors. MiXCR reprocessed the PCR reads for TCRdb. Here the sample spans about 27,000 clones, about 15% being singletons. The material sequenced was blood. The origin of the receptors is a male donor with papillary thyroid cancer or a benign thyroid nodule (not recorded which). Some clones in this sample may be carry-over from other donors' samples. The CDR3 runs from the conserved cysteine through the conserved F or W. Each record gives: D gene, J gene, V gene, clone size, CDR3 DNA, CDR3 protein. A D gene is named only where the DNA matches it firmly. A row's size may be missing; if present it is once, few, many or a size class.

- | TRBJ1-1 | TRBV6-1 | medium-sized | TGTGCCAGCAGTGAAGATACAGGATTCACTGAAGCTTTCTTT | CASSEDTGFTEAFF
- | TRBJ1-6 | TRBV25-1 | few | TGTGCCAGCAGTGTTATGGGGATCTCCTATAATTCACCCCTCCACTTT | CASSVMGISYNSPLHF
- | TRBJ1-1 | TRBV19 | many | TGTGCCAGTAGTCTCCCAGGGGTCCTGAACACTGAAGCTTTCTTT | CASSLPGVLNTEAFF
TRBD1 | TRBJ2-2 | TRBV12-3/TRBV12-4 | many | TGTGCCAGCAGTGGGACAGGGAACACCGGGGAGCTGTTTTTT | CASSGTGNTGELFF
- | TRBJ1-1 | TRBV3-1 | many | TGTGCCAGCACCCCCTTAACCGGGACACTTACTGAAGCTTTCTTT | CASTPLTGTLTEAFF
- | TRBJ2-2 | TRBV7-2 | many | TGTGCCAGCACCCAGGGTGGGGTGATAACCGGGGAGCTGTTTTTT | CASTQGGVITGELFF
- | TRBJ2-7 | TRBV30 | many | TGTGCCTGGAGTGGGGGGGAAATAGGCGAGCAGTACTTC | CAWSGGEIGEQYF
- | TRBJ2-1 | TRBV28 | many | TGTGCCAGCAGTTCCCCTTCGCGCAATGAGCAGTTCTTC | CASSSPSRNEQFF
- | TRBJ1-5 | TRBV15 | - | TGTGCCACCAGCGGCGGTACCACGGGCCTGTCCCAGCCCCAGCATTTT | CATSGGTTGLSQPQHF
- | TRBJ1-6 | TRBV6-1 | - | TGTGCCAGCAGTATGGACATGGATACGTCTCCCCTCCACTTT | CASSMDMDTSPLHF
- | TRBJ1-2 | TRBV30 | - | TGTGCCTGGAGTTCAATCGGGGGCCCCACCTTC | CAWSSIGGPTF
- | TRBJ1-4 | TRBV12-5 | many | TGTGCTAGTGGTTTGATCCAGGGAAAACTGTTTTTT | CASGLIQGKLFF
TRBD2 | TRBJ2-1 | TRBV12-3/TRBV12-4 | many | TGTGCCAGCGGATTAGGGGCGGGGGGGCCAGGGCAGTTCTTC | CASGLGAGGPGQFF
- | TRBJ1-1 | TRBV3-1 | - | TGTGCCAGCAGCCGGGGACCGTCGGATTTCTTT | CASSRGPSDFF
TRBD1 | TRBJ2-3 | TRBV12-3/TRBV12-4 | many | TGTGCCATCACGCCCCAGGGGACAGGGGGGGCAGATACGCAGTATTTT | CAITPQGTGGADTQYF
TRBD2 | TRBJ2-1 | TRBV20-1 | many | TGCAGTGCTAGCCGACTAGCGGGGAGTAATGAGCAGTTCTTC | CSASRLAGSNEQFF
- | TRBJ2-7 | TRBV28 | many | TGTGCCAGCAGTTTGTACGCGAGCTACGAGCAGTACTTC | CASSLYASYEQYF
TRBD2 | TRBJ2-7 | TRBV6-4 | many | TGTGCCAGCAGTTTGACGGGGGGAAGCGGCTCCTACGAGCAGTACTTC | CASSLTGGSGSYEQYF
- | TRBJ1-1 | TRBV20-1 | many | TGCAGTGCTCGGGACACCGAGGAAGCTTTCTTT | CSARDTEEAFF
- | TRBJ1-1 | TRBV5-1 | medium-sized | TGCGCCAGCAGCTTGATGGCAGGGCGGGGGTTAACTGAAGCTTTCTTT | CASSLMAGRGLTEAFF
TRBD1 | TRBJ2-3 | TRBV15 | many | TGTGCCACCAGCAGAGATCGGACAGGGGTGTCCGGAGATACGCAGTATTTT | CATSRDRTGVSGDTQYF
TRBD1 | TRBJ1-1 | TRBV25-1 | many | TGTGCCAGCAGTGAAGCAGGGGGGGCAAATTGGGACACTGAAGCTTTCTTT | CASSEAGGANWDTEAFF
- | TRBJ1-6 | TRBV27 | many | TGTGCCAGCAGCCCTATTTATAATTCACCCCTCCACTTT | CASSPIYNSPLHF
TRBD1 | TRBJ2-2 | TRBV29-1 | many | TGCAGCGTCCGGACAGGGGACACCGGGGAGCTGTTTTTT | CSVRTGDTGELFF
- | TRBJ2-2 | TRBV3-1 | many | TGTGCCAGCAGCCAAGAGGAGGAGGCCGGGGAGCTGTTTTTT | CASSQEEEAGELFF
- | TRBJ2-7 | TRBV6-1 | - | TGTGCCAGCAGTACCGCCTCTCCCTACGAGCAGTACTTC | CASSTASPYEQYF
- | TRBJ1-5 | TRBV2 | many | TGTGCCAGCCGTGGGCGGCCGGGGCCCCAGCATTTT | CASRGRPGPQHF
TRBD1 | TRBJ1-1 | TRBV5-1 | many | TGCGCCAGCAGCCCCTGGACAGGGGGCCTTGGCACTGAAGCTTTCTTT | CASSPWTGGLGTEAFF